Reported below is one T cell receptor beta chain. This sample was included in a study of cytomegalovirus exposure and HLA in healthy donors. The V segment lost 5 bases and the J segment 7 bases; nucleotides outside the gene matches: 9. The CDR3 runs 14 residues. The germline V gene has CDR1 MDHEN and CDR2 SYDVKM. The PCR ran on 60 Vbeta and 13 Jbeta primers. TCRdb's copy holds only in-frame clones and misses some; the assay was immunoSEQ multiplex PCR. The sample contains 100,000 to 150,000 clones, less than 75% of which appear only once. This clonotype originated in a middle-aged woman in good health and CMV-seropositive. The rearrangement joins TRBV28 to TRBJ1-1; TRBD1 matches 8 bases. Sequenced material: PBMCs. This CDR3 is CASSPQGAKFEAFF. The CDR3 DNA reads as TGTGCCAGCAGTCCCCAGGGGGCTAAGTTTGAAGCTTTCTTT.